Listed below are T cell receptor beta chains from one sample, sequenced in a study of beta chain features in type 1 diabetes. Measured with immunoSEQ multiplex PCR; TCRdb has only the in-frame clones, and not every one. Here the sample spans about 160,000 clones, about 63% being singletons. Input material: naive CD4+ T cells from blood. All receptors come from a man between 25 and 39 years old with type 1 diabetes. CDR3s include the opening cysteine and the closing phenylalanine or tryptophan. Fields, in order: V gene, clone size, J gene, D gene, CDR3 DNA, CDR3 protein. The D gene is left open where the match is weak. The size entry is marked missing in some rows and otherwise reads once, few, many or a size class.

v_call: TRBV2; clone_size: NA; j_call: TRBJ2-1; d_call: TRBD1; cdr3_nt: TGTGCCAGCAGTGGACAGGGGCCATACAATGAGCAGTTCTTC; cdr3_aa: CASSGQGPYNEQFF
v_call: TRBV29-1; clone_size: NA; j_call: TRBJ1-2; d_call: NA; cdr3_nt: TGCATCACCCGGGACAACTATGGCTACACCTTC; cdr3_aa: CITRDNYGYTF
v_call: TRBV4-3; clone_size: NA; j_call: TRBJ1-2; d_call: TRBD1; cdr3_nt: TGCGCCAGCAGCCAGTCTTACAGGGGGGACTATGGCTACACCTTC; cdr3_aa: CASSQSYRGDYGYTF
v_call: TRBV29-1; clone_size: NA; j_call: TRBJ1-1; d_call: TRBD1; cdr3_nt: TGCAGCGCAGACAGGGAGGGAGCTGAAGCTTTCTTT; cdr3_aa: CSADREGAEAFF
v_call: TRBV27; clone_size: NA; j_call: TRBJ2-2; d_call: NA; cdr3_nt: TGTGCCAGCAGTTTGGAGGGGGCGGGCGGGGAGCTGTTTTTT; cdr3_aa: CASSLEGAGGELFF
v_call: TRBV30; clone_size: few; j_call: TRBJ2-1; d_call: TRBD2; cdr3_nt: TGTGCCTGGAGTGTGGGGACTAGCGGGGGTAATGAGCAGTTCTTC; cdr3_aa: CAWSVGTSGGNEQFF
v_call: TRBV9; clone_size: NA; j_call: TRBJ2-6; d_call: NA; cdr3_nt: TGTGCCAGCAGCCCCCTAGAAGGGGCCAACGTCCTGACTTTC; cdr3_aa: CASSPLEGANVLTF
v_call: TRBV9; clone_size: NA; j_call: TRBJ2-5; d_call: NA; cdr3_nt: TGTGCCAGCAGCGTAGGGACCCGGGCCGGAGAGACCCAGTACTTC; cdr3_aa: CASSVGTRAGETQYF
v_call: TRBV2; clone_size: once; j_call: TRBJ2-7; d_call: TRBD1; cdr3_nt: TGTGCCAGCAGTGATGGGGGACAGGGAAGCTACGAGCAGTACTTC; cdr3_aa: CASSDGGQGSYEQYF
v_call: TRBV15; clone_size: NA; j_call: TRBJ2-3; d_call: NA; cdr3_nt: TGTGCCACCAGCAACCAAAAAGCAGATACGCAGTATTTT; cdr3_aa: CATSNQKADTQYF
v_call: TRBV30; clone_size: NA; j_call: TRBJ2-5; d_call: TRBD2; cdr3_nt: TGTGCCTGGAGGATCGGCGGGGGGTCCCAAGAGACCCAGTACTTC; cdr3_aa: CAWRIGGGSQETQYF
v_call: TRBV9; clone_size: NA; j_call: TRBJ2-2; d_call: TRBD2; cdr3_nt: TGTGCCAGCAGCCCGACGGGACTAGCGGGCACCGGGGAGCTGTTTTTT; cdr3_aa: CASSPTGLAGTGELFF
v_call: TRBV10-3; clone_size: NA; j_call: TRBJ2-3; d_call: NA; cdr3_nt: TGTGCCATCAAGGGCCAGTTCACAGATACGCAGTATTTT; cdr3_aa: CAIKGQFTDTQYF
v_call: TRBV29-1; clone_size: NA; j_call: TRBJ2-3; d_call: NA; cdr3_nt: TGCAGCGTTGAGGTCACTGCCACAGATACGCAGTATTTT; cdr3_aa: CSVEVTATDTQYF
v_call: TRBV9; clone_size: NA; j_call: TRBJ2-7; d_call: NA; cdr3_nt: TGTGCCAGCAGCGCGACTACGAGAAACGAGCAGTACTTC; cdr3_aa: CASSATTRNEQYF
v_call: TRBV29-1; clone_size: few; j_call: TRBJ2-3; d_call: NA; cdr3_nt: TGCAGCGCCCAGGGGGGACCCACAGATACGCAGTATTTT; cdr3_aa: CSAQGGPTDTQYF
v_call: TRBV30; clone_size: NA; j_call: TRBJ2-1; d_call: NA; cdr3_nt: TGTGCCTGGAGCCTTGGACGGATTCAGTTCTTC; cdr3_aa: CAWSLGRIQFF
v_call: TRBV15; clone_size: NA; j_call: TRBJ2-6; d_call: NA; cdr3_nt: TGTGCCACCAGCAGAGATTCTGGGGCCAACGTCCTGACTTTC; cdr3_aa: CATSRDSGANVLTF
v_call: TRBV4-3; clone_size: few; j_call: TRBJ2-7; d_call: NA; cdr3_nt: TGCGCCAGCAGCCAAGGGACATTGAGCTCCTACGAGCAGTACTTC; cdr3_aa: CASSQGTLSSYEQYF
v_call: TRBV9; clone_size: NA; j_call: TRBJ2-5; d_call: NA; cdr3_nt: TGTGCCAGCAGCGTAGGCGGGATTACCCAAGAGACCCAGTACTTC; cdr3_aa: CASSVGGITQETQYF
v_call: TRBV5-6; clone_size: NA; j_call: TRBJ2-7; d_call: NA; cdr3_nt: TGTGCCAGCAGCGGAACATGGGTCTCCTACGAGCAGTACTTC; cdr3_aa: CASSGTWVSYEQYF
v_call: TRBV11-2; clone_size: NA; j_call: TRBJ1-1; d_call: TRBD1; cdr3_nt: TGTGCCAGCAGCTTAACAGGGGACACTGAAGCTTTCTTT; cdr3_aa: CASSLTGDTEAFF
v_call: TRBV7-9; clone_size: NA; j_call: TRBJ2-7; d_call: TRBD2; cdr3_nt: TGTGCCAGCAGCCCCCGGACTAGCGGGGGCCACGAGCAGTACTTC; cdr3_aa: CASSPRTSGGHEQYF
v_call: TRBV30; clone_size: NA; j_call: TRBJ2-3; d_call: NA; cdr3_nt: TGTGCCTGGAGTGCCAGGTCCGCAGATACGCAGTATTTT; cdr3_aa: CAWSARSADTQYF
v_call: TRBV7-2; clone_size: few; j_call: TRBJ2-3; d_call: NA; cdr3_nt: TGTGCCAGCAGCTTAGAGGGGTTTACGCAGTATTTT; cdr3_aa: CASSLEGFTQYF
v_call: TRBV20-1; clone_size: NA; j_call: TRBJ2-3; d_call: NA; cdr3_nt: TGCAGTGCTTCGGGTCCAGATACGCAGTATTTT; cdr3_aa: CSASGPDTQYF
v_call: TRBV20-1; clone_size: NA; j_call: TRBJ2-1; d_call: NA; cdr3_nt: TGCAGTGCTAGGCGAGAAGGTGAGCAGTTCTTC; cdr3_aa: CSARREGEQFF
v_call: TRBV13; clone_size: few; j_call: TRBJ2-2; d_call: TRBD1; cdr3_nt: TGTGCCAGCAGCTCCACGGACAGGGCAAACGGGGAGCTGTTTTTT; cdr3_aa: CASSSTDRANGELFF
v_call: TRBV30; clone_size: NA; j_call: TRBJ2-5; d_call: TRBD2; cdr3_nt: TGTGCCTGGAGGGGACTAGCGGGGACAGAGACCCAGTACTTC; cdr3_aa: CAWRGLAGTETQYF
v_call: TRBV29-1; clone_size: once; j_call: TRBJ2-5; d_call: NA; cdr3_nt: TGCAGCGGTAGCAACCAAGAGACCCAGTACTTC; cdr3_aa: CSGSNQETQYF
v_call: TRBV7-2; clone_size: NA; j_call: TRBJ2-5; d_call: NA; cdr3_nt: TGTGCCAGCAGCTTAGAGAGGCAGCAAGAGACCCAGTACTTC; cdr3_aa: CASSLERQQETQYF
v_call: TRBV30; clone_size: NA; j_call: TRBJ2-1; d_call: NA; cdr3_nt: TGTGCCTGGAGTGTAGAGAGGGATAATGAGCAGTTCTTC; cdr3_aa: CAWSVERDNEQFF
v_call: TRBV6-5; clone_size: once; j_call: TRBJ2-1; d_call: TRBD2; cdr3_nt: TGTGCCAGCAGTTACAGGAGGACTAGCGGAAACAATGAGCAGTTCTTC; cdr3_aa: CASSYRRTSGNNEQFF
v_call: TRBV4-3; clone_size: NA; j_call: TRBJ1-4; d_call: NA; cdr3_nt: TGCGCCAGCAGCCAGACAGATGTTAATGAAAAACTGTTTTTT; cdr3_aa: CASSQTDVNEKLFF
v_call: TRBV4-3; clone_size: NA; j_call: TRBJ2-3; d_call: NA; cdr3_nt: TGCGCCAGCAGCCAAGATCTTCTAGCAGCCGATACGCAGTATTTT; cdr3_aa: CASSQDLLAADTQYF
v_call: TRBV30; clone_size: NA; j_call: TRBJ2-5; d_call: TRBD1; cdr3_nt: TGTGCCTACGACAGGGGACCAACGGTTAAGTACTTC; cdr3_aa: CAYDRGPTVKYF
v_call: TRBV4-3; clone_size: NA; j_call: TRBJ2-3; d_call: NA; cdr3_nt: TGCGCCAGCAGCCAAGAGAGGTCTAGCTTAGGCACAGATACGCAGTATTTT; cdr3_aa: CASSQERSSLGTDTQYF
v_call: TRBV7-2; clone_size: once; j_call: TRBJ2-6; d_call: NA; cdr3_nt: TGTGCCAGCAGCTACCGAAGGCAAGCTGGGGCCAACGTCCTGACTTTC; cdr3_aa: CASSYRRQAGANVLTF
v_call: TRBV29-1; clone_size: few; j_call: TRBJ2-1; d_call: NA; cdr3_nt: TGCAGCGCAGAACTACAGGGTTCACCTTACAATGAGCAGTTCTTC; cdr3_aa: CSAELQGSPYNEQFF
v_call: TRBV6-5; clone_size: few; j_call: TRBJ1-1; d_call: NA; cdr3_nt: TGTGCCAGCAGTTACACGTCAGGGAGGACTGAAGCTTTCTTT; cdr3_aa: CASSYTSGRTEAFF
v_call: TRBV12-5; clone_size: NA; j_call: TRBJ2-7; d_call: NA; cdr3_nt: TGTGCTAGTGCCCTTGCAGGCTACGAGCAGTACTTC; cdr3_aa: CASALAGYEQYF
v_call: TRBV28; clone_size: few; j_call: TRBJ2-5; d_call: NA; cdr3_nt: TGTGCCAGCACCGTCCAGGGGGGCCAAGAGACCCAGTACTTC; cdr3_aa: CASTVQGGQETQYF
v_call: TRBV5-1; clone_size: NA; j_call: TRBJ2-3; d_call: NA; cdr3_nt: TGCGCCAGCAGCTTTTCCCCGGGTCCGGGAGGCACAGATACGCAGTATTTT; cdr3_aa: CASSFSPGPGGTDTQYF
v_call: TRBV5-1; clone_size: once; j_call: TRBJ1-6; d_call: NA; cdr3_nt: TGCGCCAGCAGCTTGACCCGGGACCAGAGATCACCCCTCCACTTT; cdr3_aa: CASSLTRDQRSPLHF
v_call: TRBV12-5; clone_size: few; j_call: TRBJ2-1; d_call: TRBD1; cdr3_nt: TGTGCTAGTGGTTTGGCCAACCAGGGGGCGGATGAGCAGTTCTTC; cdr3_aa: CASGLANQGADEQFF
v_call: TRBV2; clone_size: NA; j_call: TRBJ2-7; d_call: NA; cdr3_nt: TGTGCCAGCAGTGTCCGGGACGGTAACTCCTACGAGCAGTACTTC; cdr3_aa: CASSVRDGNSYEQYF
v_call: TRBV7-9; clone_size: NA; j_call: TRBJ2-5; d_call: TRBD1; cdr3_nt: TGTGCCATTACCGGGACAGGGGGCGAAGAGACCCAGTACTTC; cdr3_aa: CAITGTGGEETQYF
v_call: TRBV4-3; clone_size: NA; j_call: TRBJ2-6; d_call: NA; cdr3_nt: TGCGCCAGCAGCCAGGGTCCGGGGGCCAACGTCCTGACTTTC; cdr3_aa: CASSQGPGANVLTF
v_call: TRBV9; clone_size: few; j_call: TRBJ1-5; d_call: NA; cdr3_nt: TGTGCCAGCAGCGTCAAGGACGGCAGCCCATATAGCAATCAGCCCCAGCATTTT; cdr3_aa: CASSVKDGSPYSNQPQHF
v_call: TRBV30; clone_size: NA; j_call: TRBJ1-3; d_call: NA; cdr3_nt: TGTGCCTGGAGGTTGAACTCTGGAAACACCATATATTTT; cdr3_aa: CAWRLNSGNTIYF
v_call: TRBV6-5; clone_size: NA; j_call: TRBJ2-7; d_call: NA; cdr3_nt: TGTGCCAGCAGTTACCTTAACGAGCAGTACTTC; cdr3_aa: CASSYLNEQYF
v_call: TRBV25-1; clone_size: few; j_call: TRBJ2-7; d_call: NA; cdr3_nt: TGTGCCAGCAGTGAACCCAACGAGCAGTACTTC; cdr3_aa: CASSEPNEQYF
v_call: TRBV29-1; clone_size: few; j_call: TRBJ2-7; d_call: NA; cdr3_nt: TGCAGCGTTGAAGAGGTAGGGGTAGGTTCCGTGTACGAGCAGTACTTC; cdr3_aa: CSVEEVGVGSVYEQYF